This TCR beta chain was obtained from a study of OX40 agonist ivuxolimab in advanced cancers. About the research overall: The patients received ivuxolimab by intravenous route every 2 weeks at 0.01 to 10 mg/kg. Aged about 23 to 90 with a mean of around 60 years, they were 75% to 85% male. One patient with hepatocellular carcinoma and two with cutaneous melanoma, three in all, had partial responses. Patients with hepatocellular carcinoma, melanoma, renal cell or head and neck cancer made up the dose-escalation patients.

Measured with immunoSEQ multiplex PCR; TCRdb has only the in-frame clones, and not every one. The sample has about 110,000 clones, approximately 90% seen once; the top ten hold roughly 1.3%. Germline V gene lookup returns CDR1 MNHEY and CDR2 SVGAGI. The CDR3 spans 15 residues. The V end was cut by 4 bases, the J end by 0 bases, with 10 bases between. The sequencing here drew on CD4+ or CD8+ T cells sorted from blood, taken in a trial of the OX40 agonist ivuxolimab. The TCR was taken from an adult with an advanced solid tumor such as melanoma, head and neck, liver or kidney cancer. The chain couples TRBV6-5 to TRBJ2-1, with a possible D match to TRBD2 (5 bases). CDR3 DNA: TGTGCCAGCAGTTCCTCGGGGTACTCCTACAATGAGCAGTTCTTC. As protein: CASSSSGYSYNEQFF.